A single sample is the source of the 12 T cell receptor beta chains below, sequenced in a study of T cell repertoires in cytomegalovirus infection. One entry per CDR3 protein results from TCRdb running MiXCR on the reads. This table has around 530,000 distinct CDR3 sequences, approximately 17% appearing once. Material: CD8+ T cells from PBMCs. The receptors stem from a human donor in good health (CMV status not recorded). Some clones in this sample may be carry-over from other donors' samples.

This clonotype appeared a few times. This chain links TRBV27 with TRBJ2-7; possible D gene TRBD1, 6 bases. This CDR3 spans 14 amino acids. Per germline, CDR1 MNHEY and CDR2 SMNVEV (reference sequence). Between the trimmed V and J ends, which lost 3 bases and 3 bases, there was a span of 12 bases. The CDR3 region is CASSFGRDNYEQYF. CDR3 coding DNA: TGTGCCAGCAGTTTCGGCAGGGACAACTACGAGCAGTACTTC.

This clonotype turned up a few times. V usage is TRBV15 and J usage is TRBJ2-7; TRBD2 matches at 7 bases. The trim removed 7 bases at V and 6 bases at J, leaving 12 bases unmatched. Germline CDR1 reads LNHNV; CDR2 reads YYDKDF (reference sequence). The CDR3 sequence is 14 residues long. Written as DNA, the CDR3 is TGTGCCACCAAGCCTAGCGGCGACTCTCCCGAGCAGTACTTC. Encoded protein: CATKPSGDSPEQYF.

To note about this clonotype: The germline gene is not matched at one end of the junction; a read error may be the cause. The chain is built from TRBV11-3 and TRBJ1-1; TRBD1 is a possible D gene (6 bases). CDR3 length: 13 residues. The germline V gene has CDR1 SGHNT and CDR2 YENEEA. The CDR3 DNA follows: TGTGCCACCAGCCCAACAGGGCACACTGAAGCTTTCTTT. Its protein is CATSPTGHTEAFF.

Ten or more counts support this clonotype. The rearrangement joins TRBV28 to TRBJ2-2; 7 bases line up with TRBD1. The germline V gene encodes CDR1 MDHEN and CDR2 SYDVKM. V lost 3 bases and J lost 4; bases outside the gene matches: 11. The CDR3 totals 17 residues. Here the CDR3 DNA reads TGTGCCAGCAGTTTCGATAGCTTGGCAGGGGGCACCGGGGAGCTGTTTTTT. Encoded protein: CASSFDSLAGGTGELFF.

A remark on this clonotype: A much larger clone lies one base from this, so it may be a read error. The chain couples TRBV7-6 to TRBJ1-3; D may be TRBD1 (5 bases). The CDR3 is 17 amino acids. Germline CDR1 is SGHVS and CDR2 is FNYEAQ. The CDR3 reads CASSPSVRRGAGNAIYF. CDR3 DNA: TGTGCCAGCAGCCCGTCCGTACGAAGGGGCGCGGGAAACGCCATATATTTT.

This clonotype has more than one count but fewer than ten. J is TRBJ2-7 and V is TRBV20-1; D may be TRBD2 (5 bases). With 5 bases removed from V and 3 bases from J, the gap between germline ends came to 14 bases. Looked up from germline, CDR1 is DFQATT and CDR2 is SNEGSKA (reference sequence). The CDR3 is made up of 13 amino acids. As DNA, the CDR3 is TGCAGTGCTCGGCGGGTCGGGAACTACGAGCAGTACTTC. This sequence encodes CSARRVGNYEQYF.

The J gene is TRBJ2-5, the V gene TRBV2, with 9 bases lining up with TRBD1. V dropped 3 bases and J dropped 3; count of bases not matched to a gene: 2. Per germline, CDR1 SNHLY and CDR2 FYNNEI. The CDR3 consists of 14 residues. The CDR3 here is CASSEGDREETQYF. CDR3 in DNA: TGTGCCAGCAGTGAGGGGGACAGGGAAGAGACCCAGTACTTC.

In its sample, this clonotype was seen many times. The chain employs TRBV12-5 and TRBJ1-2; unclear D gene. CDR1 LGHNT and CDR2 FRNRAP come from the germline V gene. This CDR3 has 13 amino acids. The germline V and J ends were trimmed by 5 bases and 7 bases, with 14 bases remaining between them. CDR3 region: CASGPRQGGGYTF. As DNA, the CDR3 is TGTGCTAGTGGTCCCCGACAAGGAGGTGGCTACACCTTC.

This clonotype came up many times. The gene calls are TRBV7-6 and TRBJ2-2, with TRBD2 matching over 8 bases. V lost 1 base and J lost 1; bases outside the gene matches: 8. The CDR3 has 18 amino acids. Per the germline V gene, CDR1 is SGHVS and CDR2 is FNYEAQ. This chain's CDR3 is CASSLDREREWNTGELFF. The DNA of the CDR3 is TGTGCCAGCAGCTTAGATCGGGAGCGGGAGTGGAACACCGGGGAGCTGTTTTTT.

There are a few counts of this clonotype. V and J are TRBV29-1 and TRBJ2-7; D is possibly TRBD1 (6 bases). The CDR3 spans 13 residues. Trimming cost V 3 bases and J 6 bases, with 15 bases left between them. Germline lookup yields CDR1 SQVTM and CDR2 ANQGSEA. The CDR3 sequence: CSVEGAASVEQYF. The CDR3, as DNA: TGCAGCGTTGAGGGGGCGGCGTCAGTCGAGCAGTACTTC.

This clonotype was detected ten times or more. The chain carries TRBV7-2 and TRBJ2-3, with 14 bases fitting TRBD2. This CDR3 spans 16 amino acids. J was trimmed by 1 base and V by 4 bases; bases with no gene match: 1. The germline CDR1 and CDR2 sequences are SGHTA and FQGNSA. DNA of the CDR3: TGTGCCAGCAGCTCGGGACTAGCGGGGGGCACAGATACGCAGTATTTT. Translated, it gives CASSSGLAGGTDTQYF.

At least ten counts were recorded for this clonotype. The chain employs TRBV11-2 and TRBJ1-4, with 9 bases matching TRBD1. J was trimmed by 5 bases and V by 3 bases; bases with no gene match: 19. Per the germline V gene, CDR1 is SGHAT and CDR2 is FQNNGV. The CDR3 extends over 20 amino acids. The CDR3 sequence is CASSLEFPGQGLYINEKLFF. The DNA of the CDR3 is TGTGCCAGCAGCTTGGAATTCCCGGGACAGGGTCTTTATATAAATGAAAAACTGTTTTTT.